This entry is about one T cell receptor beta chain. As to treatment: randomized to nivolumab then ipilimumab (arm A) or the reverse (arm B). No patient had prior DNA-damaging chemotherapy. From thawed PBMCs, live CD3+CD8+ cells negative for CD19 and CD56 were sorted. This record comes from a study of sequential checkpoint blockade in melanoma. About the study: Patients were randomized 1:1 to nivolumab-then-ipilimumab or ipilimumab-then-nivolumab first-line. After both sequences, patients received maintenance nivolumab.

Measured with immunoSEQ multiplex PCR; TCRdb has only the in-frame clones, and not every one. The data contain 10,000 to 11,000 clones, 60% to 80% of them singletons. This receptor was identified in a human donor with melanoma. The sample here was CD8+ T cells sorted from blood (inferred from file names), taken from a patient given nivolumab and ipilimumab in sequence.

The CDR3 protein is CASSLGYAGQTYGYTF. The CDR3, as DNA: TGTGCCAGTAGTCTGGGATATGCGGGACAGACCTATGGCTACACCTTC. The V call is TRBV19, the J call TRBJ1-2, with 7 bases lining up with TRBD1. In germline, CDR1 is LNHDA, CDR2 SQIVND (reference sequence). After removal of 5 bases from V and 4 bases from J, the junction contained 13 bases not matched to a gene. The CDR3 consists of 16 residues.